These T cell receptor beta chains were read from a single sample in a study of vaccination and CD4 T cells after COVID-19. One entry per CDR3 protein results from TCRdb running MiXCR on the PCR reads. The repertoire holds about 14,000 distinct CDR3 sequences, with roughly 62% as singletons. Their antigens are not known. The source material was CD4+ T cells from blood, cultured in vitro. These receptors came from a human donor who had recovered from COVID-19. Each CDR3 is given with its conserved first and last residue. D genes are given only for firm matches.

-	TRBV27	TRBJ1-6	15	CASSLLGHLNSLLHF
TRBD2	TRBV27	TRBJ2-7	17	CASSGRGLAGANYEQYF
TRBD1	TRBV2	TRBJ2-7	16	CASSEVDRVKYGEQYF
-	TRBV20-1	TRBJ2-1	13	CSASYQGRNEQFF
-	TRBV25-1	TRBJ2-7	12	CASRDSSYEQYF
-	TRBV15	TRBJ1-5	15	CATSRDPGGNQPQHF
-	TRBV24-1	TRBJ2-1	15	CATSDRWTVYNEQFF
TRBD1	TRBV28	TRBJ1-2	12	CASSLTGVGYTF
TRBD1	TRBV7-9	TRBJ1-6	20	CASSLALIRDRSSYNSPLHF
TRBD1	TRBV6-2/TRBV6-3	TRBJ1-1	13	CASSYGRGTEAFF
-	TRBV20-1	TRBJ1-4	15	CSARVPGREGEKLFF
-	TRBV20-1	TRBJ2-5	13	CSVFGDRRKTQYF
TRBD1	TRBV27	TRBJ2-2	13	CASSSRTGWELFF
-	TRBV29-1	TRBJ2-3	13	CSVEGSGSDTQYF
TRBD1	TRBV11-2	TRBJ2-7	14	CASSLTGVSYEQYF
-	TRBV30	TRBJ2-7	12	CAWNVGSYEQYF
TRBD1	TRBV27	TRBJ2-2	14	CASATGQLTGELFF
-	TRBV30	TRBJ1-5	14	CAWSHDLGNQPQHF
-	TRBV10-3	TRBJ2-7	14	CAITQRFTGGEQYF
TRBD2	TRBV6-4	TRBJ2-1	15	CASSDQPTGLPAKFF
TRBD1	TRBV4-1	TRBJ1-5	16	CASSHVDRVSNQPQHF
-	TRBV3-1	TRBJ2-5	14	CASSLRTARETQYF
-	TRBV19	TRBJ2-6	13	CASSITGSNVLTF
-	TRBV20-1	TRBJ1-2	16	CSAPKGSRGTGNGYTF
TRBD1	TRBV7-3	TRBJ2-1	13	CASSLGQANEQFF
-	TRBV24-1	TRBJ1-1	12	CATSAPGDGAFF
TRBD2	TRBV27	TRBJ2-1	16	CASSFLPSGRTNEQFF
TRBD1	TRBV11-2	TRBJ1-3	17	CASSLYPGTGTGNTIYF
-	TRBV7-8	TRBJ2-1	14	CASSLRLPYNEQFF
-	TRBV20-1	TRBJ2-7	12	CSALPPSYEQYF
TRBD2	TRBV6-5	TRBJ2-3	15	CASSYTSGPTDTQYF